This TCR beta chain was captured in a study of early T cells in non-severe SARS-CoV-2 infection. On the study more broadly: Alpha and beta chains were unpaired, from unsorted whole-blood bulk RNA.

Ten or more counts support this clonotype. Antigen: not known. Each single cDNA molecule received a unique molecular identifier. TCRdb re-called the 5' RACE reads with MiXCR, one entry per CDR3 protein. The data contain 30,000 to 35,000 distinct CDR3 sequences, roughly 5% of them singletons. Study results and caveats: Using VDJdb, the matching emphasized anti-spike CD8 responses while missing private and CD4 specificities.

Germline assignment: CDR1 LNHDA and CDR2 SQIVND (reference sequence). The CDR3 length is 15 residues. The V gene lost 6 bases and the J gene lost 5 bases, with 17 bases spanning the gap. The sample was whole blood. The TCR comes from an adult who was a healthcare worker with PCR-confirmed SARS-CoV-2 infection or an uninfected control (not recorded which). This chain links TRBV19 with TRBJ1-5; D might be TRBD1 (6 bases). The CDR3 coding sequence is TGTGCCAGTAGCCAGCCGGACAGTCCCTATCAGCCCCAGCATTTT. Translating gives CASSQPDSPYQPQHF.